The rows below give T cell receptor beta chains drawn from one sample of a study of CD8+ T cells in alopecia areata. Profiled with immunoSEQ multiplex PCR; TCRdb holds only in-frame clones, not every one. The sample gives 35,000 to 50,000 clones, 55% to 75% of which show up once; about a fifth is in the top ten. The specimen was CD8+ T cells sorted from blood, collected at week 4, from a patient treated with tofacitinib. The receptors here all came from a human donor with alopecia areata. CDR3s include the opening cysteine and the closing phenylalanine or tryptophan. D genes are given only for firm matches. Not every row has a clone size; where given, it reads once, few, many or a size class.

D gene | clone size | J gene | V gene | CDR3 DNA | CDR3 protein
TRBD1 | - | TRBJ1-1 | TRBV29-1 | TGCAGCGTTGAAGATCGGCGTGGGACAGCTTACTTCTTCTTT | CSVEDRRGTAYFFF
- | - | TRBJ1-5 | TRBV5-6 | TGTGCCAGCAGCTTAGGGAGCAATCAGCCCCAGCATTTT | CASSLGSNQPQHF
TRBD1 | - | TRBJ1-2 | TRBV29-1 | TGCAGCGTTGATGAATCCTTGGGGACAGGACCATATGGCTACACCTTC | CSVDESLGTGPYGYTF
- | - | TRBJ2-2 | TRBV30 | TGTGCCTGGAATCCACGGGGCGGCACCGGGGAGCTGTTTTTT | CAWNPRGGTGELFF
- | - | TRBJ1-1 | TRBV13 | TGTGCCAGCAGCTTAGGCCTATCTGAAGCTTTCTTT | CASSLGLSEAFF
- | - | TRBJ1-2 | TRBV4-3 | TGCGCCAGCAGCCATGTCCCGGACGGAGACTATGGCTACACCTTC | CASSHVPDGDYGYTF
TRBD1 | - | TRBJ2-5 | TRBV30 | TGTGCCTGGAGCCTGACAGGGGGGGCCCAAGAGACCCAGTACTTC | CAWSLTGGAQETQYF
- | - | TRBJ1-5 | TRBV6-6 | TGTGCCAGCAGTTACGCCACATTCCAGCATTTT | CASSYATFQHF
- | - | TRBJ1-1 | TRBV29-1 | TGCAGCGTTGATAAAGGACCTGAAGCTTTCTTT | CSVDKGPEAFF
TRBD2 | - | TRBJ2-1 | TRBV4-3 | TGCGCCAGCAGCCAAGTGTTAGCGGGGGGGCCTTATGAGCAGTTCTTC | CASSQVLAGGPYEQFF
TRBD1 | - | TRBJ2-7 | TRBV7-2 | TGTGCCAGCAGACTAGACGAGGACAGGTTCTACGAGCAGTACTTC | CASRLDEDRFYEQYF
- | - | TRBJ1-4 | TRBV13 | TGTGCCAGCAGCTTACAGGGGAATCGTGAAAAACTGTTTTTT | CASSLQGNREKLFF
- | few | TRBJ2-2 | TRBV29-1 | TGCAGCGTTGAAGAAGGGTTTAACACCGGGGAGCTGTTTTTT | CSVEEGFNTGELFF
- | - | TRBJ2-7 | TRBV29-1 | TGCAGCGTTGAAGCGGTAGGGTCCTACGAGCAGTACTTC | CSVEAVGSYEQYF
- | - | TRBJ1-5 | TRBV4-1 | TGCGCCAGCAGTCTTACTAGCAATCAGCCCCAGCATTTT | CASSLTSNQPQHF
- | - | TRBJ1-2 | TRBV30 | TGTGCCTGGAGCCCGACAGAGAATGGCTACACCTTC | CAWSPTENGYTF
- | - | TRBJ2-3 | TRBV25-1 | TGTGCCAGCAGTACCCAACGGGCAGGGGCGCAGTATTTT | CASSTQRAGAQYF
- | - | TRBJ1-1 | TRBV2 | TGTGCCAGCAGTGAAGGGGATTCTGAAGCTTTCTTT | CASSEGDSEAFF
TRBD1 | few | TRBJ1-2 | TRBV14 | TGTGCCAGCAGCCACCTGGACAGGGAGGATGGCTACACCTTC | CASSHLDREDGYTF
- | few | TRBJ2-3 | TRBV4-3 | TGCGCCAGCAGCCAAGACCAGCTAGCGTCAGATACGCAGTATTTT | CASSQDQLASDTQYF
- | - | TRBJ2-1 | TRBV30 | TGTGCCTGGAGTGTATCTGACAATGAGCAGTTCTTC | CAWSVSDNEQFF
TRBD2 | - | TRBJ2-1 | TRBV27 | TGTGCCAGCGGGTCGGGGGGTGCCTACAATGAGCAGTTCTTC | CASGSGGAYNEQFF
- | - | TRBJ2-2 | TRBV4-3 | TGCGCCAGCAGCCAAGGGTCCGGGGTCCCCGGGGAGCTGTTTTTT | CASSQGSGVPGELFF
- | - | TRBJ1-1 | TRBV29-1 | TGCAGCGTTCGGTATACTAGCGCTGAAGCTTTCTTT | CSVRYTSAEAFF
- | - | TRBJ2-3 | TRBV29-1 | TGCAGCGTTGAAGATAGTCCGGCAGATACGCAGTATTTT | CSVEDSPADTQYF
- | - | TRBJ1-2 | TRBV6-5 | TGTGCCAGCAGTTACTCGGGAGAAAGCTTCTATGGCTACACCTTC | CASSYSGESFYGYTF
- | - | TRBJ1-2 | TRBV13 | TGTGCCAGCAGCTTAGGCCTTACAGGCGGCTACACCTTC | CASSLGLTGGYTF
- | - | TRBJ2-1 | TRBV9 | TGTGCCAGCAGCGTAGCTTCGGCGGGGTGGAAAAATGAGCAGTTCTTC | CASSVASAGWKNEQFF
- | - | TRBJ2-5 | TRBV29-1 | TGCAGCGTTGTACGGGGGCTCCAAGAGACCCAGTACTTC | CSVVRGLQETQYF
- | - | TRBJ1-1 | TRBV9 | TGTGCCAGCAGCGTAGACCCGGACGCCCTGAACACTGAAGCTTTCTTT | CASSVDPDALNTEAFF
TRBD1 | - | TRBJ1-2 | TRBV18 | TGTGCCAGCTCACCCGGGACAGGGGTCTATGGCTACACCTTC | CASSPGTGVYGYTF
- | few | TRBJ2-5 | TRBV7-6 | TGTGCCAGCAGCTTAGTGCAGGGGCAAGAGACCCAGTACTTC | CASSLVQGQETQYF
- | - | TRBJ2-1 | TRBV30 | TGTGCCTGGTTCTCGGGCGAGCAGTTCTTC | CAWFSGEQFF
TRBD1 | - | TRBJ2-5 | TRBV29-1 | TGCAGCGTTGAGAGGGGGCCAGAGACCCAGTACTTC | CSVERGPETQYF
TRBD2 | few | TRBJ2-1 | TRBV9 | TGTGCCAGCAGCGTACAACTAGCGGCCGTCAATGAGCAGTTCTTC | CASSVQLAAVNEQFF
- | - | TRBJ1-5 | TRBV19 | TGTGCCAGTAGTATAGGTGGGGTTGGGAATCAGCCCCAGCATTTT | CASSIGGVGNQPQHF
- | few | TRBJ2-2 | TRBV6-5 | TGTGCCGCCTGTCGGACCGGGACCGGGGAGCTGTTTTTT | CAACRTGTGELFF
TRBD2 | - | TRBJ2-1 | TRBV4-1 | TGCGCCAGCAGCCAAGACGCGACTAGCGGGACCAATGAGCAGTTCTTC | CASSQDATSGTNEQFF
- | - | TRBJ2-1 | TRBV27 | TGTGCCAGCAGCAAGGACCCTACACAATATGAGCAGTTCTTC | CASSKDPTQYEQFF
- | - | TRBJ2-5 | TRBV7-6 | TGTGCCAGCAGCTTACAAGTGGGGGAGACCCAGTACTTC | CASSLQVGETQYF
- | - | TRBJ2-2 | TRBV29-1 | TGCAGCGCTCGTGAAAGGGGGTACACCGGGGAGCTGTTTTTT | CSARERGYTGELFF
- | - | TRBJ2-2 | TRBV4-3 | TGCGCCAGCAGCCAAGAGAGTTTTTTAGGGGAAACCGGGGAGCTGTTTTTT | CASSQESFLGETGELFF
- | once | TRBJ2-1 | TRBV13 | TGTGCCAGCAGCACCCGGACCCCCGTTAATGAGCAGTTCTTC | CASSTRTPVNEQFF
- | - | TRBJ1-1 | TRBV9 | TGTGCCAGCAGCCCGACAGTGAACACTGAAGCTTTCTTT | CASSPTVNTEAFF